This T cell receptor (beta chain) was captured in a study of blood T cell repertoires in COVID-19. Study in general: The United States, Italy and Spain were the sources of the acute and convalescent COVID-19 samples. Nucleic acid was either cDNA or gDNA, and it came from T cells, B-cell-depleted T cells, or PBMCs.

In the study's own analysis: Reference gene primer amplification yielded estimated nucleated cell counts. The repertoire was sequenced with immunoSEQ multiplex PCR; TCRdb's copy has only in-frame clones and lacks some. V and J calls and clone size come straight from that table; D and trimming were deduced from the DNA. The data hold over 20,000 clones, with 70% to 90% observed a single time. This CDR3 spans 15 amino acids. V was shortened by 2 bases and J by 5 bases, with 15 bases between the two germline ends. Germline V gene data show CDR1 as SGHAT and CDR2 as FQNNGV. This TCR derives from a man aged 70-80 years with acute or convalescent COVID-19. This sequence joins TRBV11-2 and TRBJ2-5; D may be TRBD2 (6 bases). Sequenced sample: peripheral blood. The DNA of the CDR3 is TGTGCCAGCAGCTTAAGGGGCGGGGTGGGGGAGACCCAGTACTTC. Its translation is CASSLRGGVGETQYF.